This TCR beta chain was captured by sequencing in a study of T cell responses to AZD1222 COVID-19 vaccine. Study-level points and caveats: Spike-specific TCR breadth and depth rose after two AZD1222 doses. Repertoire collection took place solely once the T cell response had peaked.

Measured with immunoSEQ multiplex PCR; TCRdb has only the in-frame clones, and not every one. Among roughly 77,000 clones listed, about 92% were seen once. Trimming took off 4 bases at V and 5 bases at J, with 12 bases between the two ends. The germline gives CDR1 SNHLY, CDR2 FYNNEI. This CDR3 region has 13 residues. Notes on this clone: Antigen unknown.

Pooled samples include second doses given at about 4 or 12 weeks. The J gene is TRBJ2-7, the V gene TRBV2; no clear D. The receptor was isolated from an adult who received the AZD1222 COVID-19 vaccine. Sequenced here: peripheral blood, sampled 28 days after the second AZD1222 dose. CDR3 nucleotides: TGTGCCAGCAGTGCTATAGGGATCAACGAGCAGTACTTC. Amino acids: CASSAIGINEQYF.